These T cell receptor beta chains were read from a single sample in a study of radiation and T cells in renal cell carcinoma. TCRdb's copy holds only in-frame clones and misses some; the assay was immunoSEQ multiplex PCR. The sample carries some 120,000 clones, 75% to 90% recorded once. The source material was blood, sampled from a patient whose treatment included radiotherapy and nephrectomy. Receptors originate from a woman in her sixties with renal cell carcinoma. Each CDR3 is given with its conserved first and last residue. Rows may omit the clone size; those that give it use once, few, many or a size class.

CDR3: CASSQPGQGVEAFF
V: TRBV4-1
size: few
length: 14

CDR3: CASSFDGEQGTEAFF
V: TRBV5-1
size: -
length: 15

CDR3: CSVDRTDSYEQYF
V: TRBV29-1
size: -
length: 13

CDR3: CASSILGFWNEKLFF
V: TRBV19
size: -
length: 15

CDR3: CASSSSGSTGELFF
V: TRBV7-8
size: -
length: 14

CDR3: CASSINRDTEAFF
V: TRBV19
size: -
length: 13

CDR3: CASSVGSAAGELFF
V: TRBV9
size: -
length: 14

CDR3: CASSEEFEAFF
V: TRBV2
size: few
length: 11

CDR3: CASTGQGTSTDTQYF
V: TRBV2
size: -
length: 15

CDR3: CSESGRAAETQYF
V: TRBV29-1
size: -
length: 13

CDR3: CASSSLGQASNEKLFF
V: TRBV5-1
size: many
length: 16

CDR3: CASRRGGPGNQPQHF
V: TRBV28
size: -
length: 15

CDR3: CSVGGQADEQYF
V: TRBV29-1
size: -
length: 12

CDR3: CASGPTSGTYNEQFF
V: TRBV11-2
size: -
length: 15

CDR3: CASGIGTVITELFF
V: TRBV28
size: once
length: 14

CDR3: CASSYGGNSNQPQHF
V: TRBV6-5
size: -
length: 15

CDR3: CASSRDGGWGLNTEAFF
V: TRBV5-1
size: -
length: 17

CDR3: CASSIGGSSVLTF
V: TRBV19
size: -
length: 13

CDR3: CASSLREGSGNTIYF
V: TRBV27
size: once
length: 15

CDR3: CASSFGGRALYNEQFF
V: TRBV5-1
size: -
length: 16

CDR3: CASSLVGNQPQHF
V: TRBV5-5
size: -
length: 13

CDR3: CASSPSQADPQHF
V: TRBV7-9
size: many
length: 13

CDR3: CASSLPGTTYNEQFF
V: TRBV5-4
size: -
length: 15

CDR3: CASTGGIEQYF
V: TRBV4-2
size: -
length: 11

CDR3: CASTGAVFSGANVLTF
V: TRBV27
size: -
length: 16

CDR3: CASSFLQGSPEAFF
V: TRBV11-1
size: -
length: 14

CDR3: CASINRVNNSPLHF
V: TRBV28
size: -
length: 14

CDR3: CASTISGTGGIGTEAFF
V: TRBV5-1
size: -
length: 17

CDR3: CASIGNRYYGYTF
V: TRBV19
size: -
length: 13

CDR3: CASSPRYRRGGNTGELFF
V: TRBV5-1
size: -
length: 18

CDR3: CASSEALEEQYF
V: TRBV2
size: -
length: 12

CDR3: CASTKDNTGELFF
V: TRBV21-1
size: -
length: 13

CDR3: CASSRSVGDPQYF
V: TRBV7-3
size: -
length: 13

CDR3: CAWSAGINSNQPQHF
V: TRBV30
size: few
length: 15

CDR3: CASSSGTRGTGELFF
V: TRBV11-3
size: -
length: 15

CDR3: CASSLEAEYYNEQFF
V: TRBV13
size: -
length: 15

CDR3: CASSPGDMNTEAFF
V: TRBV6-1
size: -
length: 14

CDR3: CASSSRIIANYGYTF
V: TRBV5-5
size: -
length: 15

CDR3: CASARWEGRNTEAFF
V: TRBV25-1
size: -
length: 15

CDR3: CASSLAAGPYEQYF
V: TRBV27
size: -
length: 14

CDR3: CASSGGGSRITGNTIYF
V: TRBV25-1
size: -
length: 17

CDR3: CASSQDWGLQDGYTF
V: TRBV4-3
size: few
length: 15

CDR3: CASSESLAGAFDTQYF
V: TRBV25-1
size: few
length: 16

CDR3: CASSFLQGYTEAFF
V: TRBV27
size: -
length: 14

CDR3: CASTGPISGNTIYF
V: TRBV6-1
size: -
length: 14

CDR3: CASSTTGPNTEAFF
V: TRBV19
size: -
length: 14

CDR3: CASSLDREGSYNEQFF
V: TRBV5-1
size: -
length: 16

CDR3: CASSLERAGGNEKLFF
V: TRBV7-2
size: -
length: 16

CDR3: CASSAGWGRGYTF
V: TRBV5-4
size: -
length: 13

CDR3: CASSGTWKETQYF
V: TRBV6-5
size: -
length: 13

CDR3: CASGGPGNQPQHF
V: TRBV19
size: -
length: 13

CDR3: CASSPFSGANVLTF
V: TRBV7-9
size: -
length: 14

CDR3: CASSKVGDTEAFF
V: TRBV6-5
size: -
length: 13

CDR3: CASSLAATVEAFF
V: TRBV7-2
size: -
length: 13

CDR3: CASSIARSNEQFF
V: TRBV19
size: -
length: 13